These T cell receptor beta chains were read from a single sample in a study of read filtering for tumor transcriptome and immune sequencing. TCRdb recomputed calls from the reads with MiXCR, one row per CDR3 protein. The sample contains approximately 140,000 distinct CDR3 sequences, about 13% of which appear only once. Specimen: a population of CD138-negative cells sorted from bone marrow. These receptors came from a donor over 35 with multiple myeloma. CDR3s include the opening cysteine and the closing phenylalanine or tryptophan. Fields, in order: J gene, V gene, D gene, clone size, CDR3 DNA, CDR3 protein. A D gene is named only where the DNA matches it firmly. A clone size is listed for some rows: how often the clone was seen (once, few, many), or a class if it is expanded.

TRBJ2-3,TRBV3-1,TRBD2,many,TGTGCCAGCAGCCGGACTAGCGGGAGAGAGTCAGATACGCAGTATTTT,CASSRTSGRESDTQYF
TRBJ2-2,TRBV7-6,.,many,TGTGCCAGCAGCTTGACCTTAGCCGGGGAGCTGTTTTTT,CASSLTLAGELFF
TRBJ2-7,TRBV20-1,TRBD2,many,TGCAGCGCTAGGACTAGCGGGAAAACCTACGAGCAGTACTTC,CSARTSGKTYEQYF
TRBJ2-1,TRBV12-3/TRBV12-4,TRBD2,many,TGTGCCAGCACCAGACTAGCGGGAGAACGGTACAATGAGCAGTTCTTC,CASTRLAGERYNEQFF
TRBJ2-1,TRBV3-1,TRBD1,many,TGTGCCAGCAGCCTGCAGGGGGCCCCCTACAATGAGCAGTTCTTC,CASSLQGAPYNEQFF
TRBJ1-1,TRBV20-1,TRBD1,many,TGCAGTGCTAGAGATCTTGGTACTTCGACAGGGAGTAAAGCTTTCTTT,CSARDLGTSTGSKAFF
TRBJ2-3,TRBV29-1,.,.,TGCAGCGTTGAAGAGGAAGAGGGCGCGCGGTATTTT,CSVEEEEGARYF
TRBJ1-6,TRBV7-3,.,many,TGTGCCAGCAGCTTGGGGACTGTTAATTCACCCCTCCACTTT,CASSLGTVNSPLHF
TRBJ2-1,TRBV20-1,TRBD2,many,TGCAGAGCTAGCGGGAGCTCCTACAATGAGCAGTTCTTC,CRASGSSYNEQFF
TRBJ2-3,TRBV7-9,.,many,TGTGCCAGCAGCCCCGTGTTGGACACAGATACGCAGTATTTT,CASSPVLDTDTQYF
TRBJ1-1,TRBV6-6,TRBD1,few,TGTGCCAGCAGTTCCCCCCAGGGGGCGCTTACTGAAGCTTTCTTT,CASSSPQGALTEAFF
TRBJ1-2,TRBV7-6,.,many,TGTGCCAGCAGCTTAGCGCAGGGCAGGCCGAACTATGGCTACACCTTC,CASSLAQGRPNYGYTF
TRBJ2-2,TRBV4-1,.,many,TGCGCCAGCAGCCAAGAACCGGGGTACACCGGGGAGCTGTTTTTT,CASSQEPGYTGELFF
TRBJ2-5,TRBV3-1,TRBD2,many,TGTGCCAGCAGCCAAGAAGGGACTAGCGGGGTGTACCAAGAGACCCAGTACTTC,CASSQEGTSGVYQETQYF
TRBJ2-1,TRBV19,.,many,TGTGCCAGTAGTATCAGCCGGGCCTCCTACAATGAGCAGTTCTTC,CASSISRASYNEQFF
TRBJ2-2,TRBV5-4,TRBD2,.,TGTGCCAGCAGCTTGGGTCTAGCGGGGGAGTACGGGGAGCTGTTTTTT,CASSLGLAGEYGELFF
TRBJ2-3,TRBV20-1,.,many,TGCAGTTCTACCTTGACCAATACGCAGTATTTT,CSSTLTNTQYF
TRBJ1-5,TRBV7-9,.,many,TGTGCCAGCAGTGGCCAGGGCAATCAGCCCCAGCATTTT,CASSGQGNQPQHF
TRBJ2-1,TRBV4-1,.,many,TGCGCCAGCAGCCAAGAAGCGCCTGGGACCCAGCCCTACAATGAGCAGTTCTTC,CASSQEAPGTQPYNEQFF
TRBJ1-2,TRBV14,TRBD1,many,TGTGCCAGCAGCCGCCACCCGGGACAGGGCCGTGGCTACACCTTC,CASSRHPGQGRGYTF
TRBJ2-1,TRBV9,.,many,TGTGCCAGCAGCGTCGGCGGGAACAATGAGCAGTTCTTC,CASSVGGNNEQFF
TRBJ2-7,TRBV29-1,TRBD2,many,TGCAGCGTTGACTGGGGGAGGGACGAGCAGTACTTC,CSVDWGRDEQYF
TRBJ2-3,TRBV20-1,TRBD2,many,TGCAGTGCCCTGGGACTAGCGGGAGTGGGGGGTACGCAGTATTTT,CSALGLAGVGGTQYF